Listed below are T cell receptor beta chains from one sample, sequenced in a study of cytomegalovirus exposure and HLA in healthy donors. This table comes from immunoSEQ multiplex PCR, and its TCRdb copy is limited to in-frame clones, with some not included. The profile shows 150,000 to 180,000 clones, around three quarters of them singletons. The sample consisted of PBMCs. All receptors derive from a woman in her 40s in good health and CMV-seronegative. CDR3s include the opening cysteine and the closing phenylalanine or tryptophan.

>TRBV27
CASLKTGILNEQFF
>TRBV2
CASTPGQQGYEAFF
>TRBV5-1
CASSFDRWDTGELFF
>TRBV6-5
CASSYSGRADEQYF
>TRBV2
CASSSSGSPDTQYF
>TRBV6-1
CASSYMDRSYEEQYF
>TRBV7-6
CASTPAGLASTDTQYF
>TRBV4-1
CASSTRTGAHYEQYF
>TRBV28
CASSLPDKNTEAFF
>TRBV11-2
CASSLGTSRTDTQYF